The 25 T cell receptor beta chains below come from one sample, sequenced in a study of T-cell reconstitution after alpha-beta-depleted transplantation in children. Unique molecular identifiers were built into the TCRbeta library. TCRdb itself ran the PCR reads through MiXCR, one entry per CDR3 protein. The repertoire holds 300,000 or so distinct CDR3 sequences, with 23% as singletons. Sequences were derived from PBMCs, mostly from graft donor cells, sampled 180 days after TCRalphabeta/CD19-depleted stem cell transplant. These receptor sequences come from a male patient younger than 18 who had a stem cell transplant for acute lymphoblastic leukemia, so the T cells may come from the graft donor.

The V gene is TRBV7-9, the J gene TRBJ2-1; D is unresolved. In germline, CDR1 is SEHNR, CDR2 FQNEAQ (reference sequence). The CDR3 loop spans 14 amino acids. The V end was cut by 5 bases, the J end by 5 bases, with 13 bases between. The CDR3 DNA reads as TGTGCCAGCAGCCCCGTCGGCCGCGACAATGAGCAGTTCTTC. The encoded protein is CASSPVGRDNEQFF.

The chain is built from TRBV27 and TRBJ2-2; D call uncertain. This CDR3 has 15 amino acids. Looked up from germline, CDR1 is MNHEY and CDR2 is SMNVEV (reference sequence). The germline V and J ends were trimmed by 2 bases and 4 bases, with 11 bases remaining between them. This chain's CDR3 is CASSLGVLSTGELFF. The DNA of the CDR3 is TGTGCCAGCAGTTTAGGTGTACTCAGCACCGGGGAGCTGTTTTTT.

The chain combines TRBV10-3 with TRBJ2-7, with D possibly called TRBD1 or TRBD2 (5 bases each). Looked up from germline, CDR1 is ENHRY and CDR2 is SYGVKD. This CDR3 is built from 14 residues. V lost 4 bases to trimming and J lost 2 bases, with 12 bases between them. CDR3 nucleotides: TGTGCCATCAGTGCCACCGGGACGCCCTACGAGCAGTACTTC. Translation: CAISATGTPYEQYF.

With respect to this clonotype: One end of the junction is discordant with germline, which a read error may explain. The V and J genes are TRBV5-1 and TRBJ2-2; 8 nucleotides align to TRBD2. The germline V gene encodes CDR1 SGHRS and CDR2 YFSETQ. The CDR3 runs to 15 residues. CDR3 nucleotide sequence: TGCGCCAGCAGCTCCGGACTAGCAAGCACCGGGGAGTTGTTTTTT. Translating gives CASSSGLASTGELFF. The variable domain in full, completed from reference TRBV5-1 and TRBJ2-2, reads KAGVTQTPRYLIKTRGQQVTLSCSPISGHRSVSWYQQTPGQGLQFLFEYFSETQRNKGNFPGRFSGRQFSNSRSEMNVSTLELGDSALYLCASSSGLASTGELFFGEGSRLTVL.

This clonotype was detected only a few times. The chain recombines TRBV20-1 with TRBJ1-1; no firm D call. The CDR3 extends over 15 amino acids. V lost 3 bases and J 1 base, leaving 15 bases between the germline ends. Germline-derived CDR1 and CDR2 are DFQATT and SNEGSKA (reference sequence). The CDR3 loop reads CSARASLRRNTEAFF. The CDR3 DNA is TGCAGTGCTAGGGCTTCTCTGAGGAGGAACACTGAAGCTTTCTTT.

This clonotype has just a few counts. The V and J genes are TRBV11-2 and TRBJ2-1, with TRBD2 as a possible D gene (5 bases). Trimming took off 2 bases at V and 0 bases at J, with 11 bases between the two ends. CDR3 size: 16 residues. CDR1 and CDR2 from the germline V gene are SGHAT and FQNNGV. The DNA for the CDR3 is TGTGCCAGCAGCTTAACGCGGACTTTCTCCTACAATGAGCAGTTCTTC. It yields the protein CASSLTRTFSYNEQFF.

This clonotype was counted only a few times. The CDR3 coding sequence is TGTGCCAGCAGCTTAGTCGGCCTAGCTCTGTTTGGGACCCAGTACTTC. This encodes CASSLVGLALFGTQYF. The rearrangement joins TRBV11-2 to TRBJ2-5; possibly TRBD2 for D (5 bases). Looked up from germline, CDR1 is SGHAT and CDR2 is FQNNGV. The CDR3 has 16 residues. V was trimmed by 1 base and J by 7 bases, leaving 19 bases between them.

The chain couples TRBV12-3 or TRBV12-4 to TRBJ1-5; maybe TRBD1 (6 bases). V lost 7 bases and J lost 2, with 12 bases in between. This CDR3 spans 14 amino acids. The CDR3 DNA follows: TGTGCCAGCAAACAGGGCCCGGGCAATCAGCCCCAGCATTTT. This encodes CASKQGPGNQPQHF.

There are a few counts of this clonotype. This chain links TRBV9 with TRBJ2-3; perhaps TRBD1 as D (6 bases). V dropped 0 bases and J dropped 0 bases, with 8 bases sitting between them. This CDR3 contains 15 residues. Germline CDR1 and CDR2: SGDLS and YYNGEE. CDR3 sequence reads: CASSVGGPSTDTQYF. Written as DNA, the CDR3 is TGTGCCAGCAGCGTAGGGGGGCCGAGCACAGATACGCAGTATTTT.

V and J are TRBV19 and TRBJ1-2; D unresolved. V dropped 6 bases and J dropped 0 bases, with 5 bases sitting between them. This CDR3 is 12 amino acids long. Germline lookup yields CDR1 LNHDA and CDR2 SQIVND (reference sequence). The CDR3 coding sequence is TGTGCCAGTAGGGACGCTAACTATGGCTACACCTTC. Translated, it gives CASRDANYGYTF.

This clonotype showed up just a few times. This chain uses TRBV5-1 with TRBJ1-4; 8 nucleotides match TRBD1. CDR3 length: 18 amino acids. Unmatched junction bases numbered 15, after V lost 4 bases and J lost 4 bases. Germline lookup yields CDR1 SGHRS and CDR2 YFSETQ. The CDR3 DNA is TGCGCCAGCAGCCGGACAGGGAAAAAGGCCAGGGGTAATGAAAAACTGTTTTTT. Translating it yields CASSRTGKKARGNEKLFF.

The chain combines TRBV7-6 with TRBJ1-2; D remains unclear. The V gene's germline CDR1 is SGHVS and CDR2 FNYEAQ. This CDR3 is built from 23 residues. The V and J ends lost 1 base and 5 bases respectively, with 38 bases between them. The CDR3, as DNA: TGTGCCAGCAGCTTAGAATACCAAGAGAGATTTCGATCGAGTTATCGGTCCTTATATGGCTACACCTTC. It is translated as CASSLEYQERFRSSYRSLYGYTF.

V usage is TRBV5-4 and J usage is TRBJ1-4; D is ambiguous. The V gene lost 1 base and the J gene lost 6 bases, with 13 bases spanning the gap. Germline V gene lookup returns CDR1 SGHNT and CDR2 YYREEE (reference sequence). CDR3 length: 15 residues. The CDR3 region has the DNA TGTGCCAGCAGCTTGAACCCCGGAGGTCATGAAAAACTGTTTTTT. Encoded protein: CASSLNPGGHEKLFF.

This clonotype was detected a few times. The chain couples TRBV20-1 to TRBJ2-1; tentative D call: TRBD2 (7 bases). Germline V gene sequence: CDR1 DFQATT, CDR2 SNEGSKA (reference sequence). This CDR3 spans 14 amino acids. V was shortened by 1 base and J by 6 bases, with 13 bases between the two germline ends. CDR3: CSARVGGRANEQFF. The CDR3 DNA reads TGCAGTGCTAGAGTAGGGGGGAGGGCCAATGAGCAGTTCTTC.

This clonotype was detected a few times. One end of the junction does not line up with germline, which may come from a read error. This sequence joins TRBV12-3 or TRBV12-4 and TRBJ1-5; maybe TRBD1 (6 bases). The CDR3 spans 14 residues. The CDR3 DNA is TGTGCCAGCAGATTAGGGGGGGATACTCAGCCCCAGCATTTT. Amino acid sequence: CASRLGGDTQPQHF.

The V gene is TRBV20-1, the J gene TRBJ2-7; 11 bases map to TRBD2. This CDR3 is built from 13 residues. Unmatched junction bases numbered 7, after V lost 6 bases and J lost 6 bases. In germline, CDR1 is DFQATT, CDR2 SNEGSKA (reference sequence). In DNA, the CDR3 is TGCAGTGCATATCCGGGACTAGCGGCCGAGCAGTACTTC. It translates to CSAYPGLAAEQYF.

This clonotype was detected a few times. The chain uses TRBV29-1 and TRBJ2-1; D is unresolved. The CDR3 runs to 12 residues. V was trimmed by 4 bases and J by 6 bases, leaving 10 bases between them. Germline values: CDR1 SQVTM, CDR2 ANQGSEA. CDR3 sequence: CSVVFNPNEQFF. The CDR3 nucleotides are TGCAGCGTTGTTTTTAACCCCAATGAGCAGTTCTTC.

The chain carries TRBV12-3 or TRBV12-4 and TRBJ2-7; TRBD2 might be the D (6 bases). Trimming removed 3 bases at V and 6 bases at J, with 12 bases between. CDR3 size: 13 residues. This CDR3 reads CASSFRGLGEQYF. The CDR3 coding sequence is TGTGCCAGCAGTTTTCGGGGGTTGGGCGAGCAGTACTTC.

With regard to this clonotype: An end of the junction differs from the germline gene, which may be a read error. V usage is TRBV7-3 and J usage is TRBJ2-1; D may be TRBD1 (5 bases). CDR3 length equals 13 residues. Germline assignment: CDR1 SGHTA and CDR2 FQGTGA. The CDR3 DNA is TGTGCCAGCGGCTTAATGGTAGGGGATGAGCAGTTCTTC. Translating it yields CASGLMVGDEQFF. The variable domain in full, with the rest retrieved from reference TRBV7-3 and TRBJ2-1, is GAGVSQTPSNKVTEKGKYVELRCDPISGHTALYWYRQSLGQGPEFLIYFQGTGAADDSGLPNDRFFAVRPEGSVSTLKIQRTERGDSAVYLCASGLMVGDEQFFGPGTRLTVL.

The chain carries TRBV10-1 and TRBJ2-3; 7 positions match TRBD1. The CDR3 runs to 14 residues. Germline V lookup: CDR1 WNHNN, CDR2 SYGVQD (reference sequence). Unmatched junction bases numbered 4, after V lost 7 bases and J lost 0 bases. CDR3 residues: CASKGQFSTDTQYF. The CDR3 DNA reads as TGCGCCAGCAAGGGACAGTTTAGCACAGATACGCAGTATTTT.

The chain carries TRBV11-2 and TRBJ2-7; D remains ambiguous. The CDR3 is made up of 14 amino acids. CDR1 is SGHAT, CDR2 FQNNGV, per germline. V gave up 1 base and J gave up 1 base, with 8 bases separating them. The CDR3 protein is CASSLGDGSYEQYF. Here the CDR3 DNA reads TGTGCCAGCAGCTTAGGTGACGGGTCCTACGAGCAGTACTTC.

This clonotype was recorded a few times. The chain uses TRBV9 and TRBJ2-3; D uncertain. The germline V gene has CDR1 SGDLS and CDR2 YYNGEE. V was cut by 0 bases and J by 3 bases, with 8 bases left in between. This CDR3 has 14 residues. CDR3 amino acids: CASSVESSTDTQYF. CDR3 nucleotide sequence: TGTGCCAGCAGCGTAGAATCTAGTACAGATACGCAGTATTTT.

V gene TRBV4-1 combines with J gene TRBJ2-7, with TRBD2 matching over 9 bases. Trimming removed 4 bases from V and 6 bases from J; junction bases left unmatched: 4. CDR1 and CDR2 from the germline V gene are MGHRA and YSYEKL. The CDR3 spans 13 residues. CDR3 bases: TGCGCCAGCAGCCCCCTACTAGCGGGCGAGCAGTACTTC. Residues: CASSPLLAGEQYF.

This clonotype was seen more than once but under ten times. The V gene is TRBV4-1, the J gene TRBJ2-7, with 8 bases identical to TRBD2. The trim removed 4 bases at V and 2 bases at J, leaving 7 bases unmatched. The germline V gene encodes CDR1 MGHRA and CDR2 YSYEKL. The CDR3 runs to 15 residues. The DNA of the CDR3 is TGCGCCAGCAGCCGGTTCCTCGGGAGGGCCTACGAGCAGTACTTC. Its protein product is CASSRFLGRAYEQYF.

The chain links TRBV7-6 to TRBJ2-1, with D perhaps matching TRBD2 (5 bases). The CDR3 runs 16 residues. V dropped 2 bases and J dropped 0 bases, with 11 bases sitting between them. In germline, CDR1 is SGHVS, CDR2 FNYEAQ. CDR3 DNA sequence: TGTGCCAGCAGCTTATGGGAGAGGAGCTCCTACAATGAGCAGTTCTTC. This encodes CASSLWERSSYNEQFF.